This TCR beta chain was sequenced in a study of siplizumab effects on memory and regulatory T cells (dated by TCRdb to about 2019). Broadly, across the study: The effect of the anti-CD2 antibody siplizumab on alloreactive T-cell subsets was examined in allogeneic mixed lymphocyte reactions constructed from human PBMCs.

The library was produced with the immunoSEQ multiplex PCR assay. Roughly 10^5 TCR templates per sample were assayed on the deep sequencing platform. Genomic DNA extracted from sorted T cells was the material used for TCRbeta CDR3 sequencing. Per the authors' processing: The R programming language was used for clonal analysis of the TCRbeta CDR3 data. Unstimulated samples were compared with post-reaction CFSE-low samples to define alloreactive CD4+ and CD8+ clones. Alloreactive CD4+ clones were assigned to regulatory or non-regulatory origin by matching sequences to sorted unstimulated Treg and non-Treg repertoires. TCRdb limited this immuneACCESS table to in-frame rearrangements with V and J called. A share of clones is missing; checked studies link under half to unresolved V genes, and the rest is unexplained. V and J calls plus clone size are reproduced from that table; the DNA served to infer D and trimming. The sample contains approximately 60,000 clones, approximately 97% of them found a single time. Around 0.093% of the sample is held by the ten biggest clonotypes.

The full study reports these points: Compared with memory T cells, unstimulated naive T cells appeared more diverse, and naive cells seemed to make a substantial contribution to the alloresponse. Sequences below about 10^-5 frequency were poorly captured, so only a minor fraction of alloreactive clones could be mapped to unstimulated subsets. For roughly 75-96% of proliferating CD4+ or CD8+ clones, no naive or memory phenotype could be assigned. The cumulative frequency of alloreactive sequences that could be traced back to unstimulated CD4+ memory T cells was significantly reduced by siplizumab. Whether proliferating Tregs from siplizumab cultures actually had suppressive function was not functionally confirmed. Among mappable alloreactive CD4+ clones, an average Treg-derived fraction of about 70% was observed with siplizumab, compared with approximately 25% in control reactions.

CDR1 and CDR2, per the germline V gene (reference sequence), are SEHNR and FQNEAQ. V and J are trimmed by 8 bases and 2 bases, and the gene matches miss 3 bases of the junction. Spanning cysteine to phenylalanine, the CDR3 consists of 13 amino acids. Here the CDR3 DNA is all that survives: 39 bases in frame from base 1. As regards this clone: Its antigen has not been determined. One base away there is no much larger clone; base qualities are not given.

In three donor pairs, further sequencing was done on unstimulated CD8+ naive, CD4+ memory, CD8+ TEMRA, CD4+ naive and CD8+ effector memory subsets. TCRbeta CDR3 sequencing was performed on sorted unstimulated T cells and on proliferating T cells recovered from mixed lymphocyte reactions. Fresh whole blood from 9 to 10 HLA-typed healthy donors served as the source for isolating PBMCs. The V and J segments used are TRBV7-9 and TRBJ2-3; 8 junctional bases match TRBD2. Material for sequencing was naive CD8+ T cells sorted from blood. In the paper's terms, the cell subset or site label means: unstimulated naive T cells. This receptor was identified in a human donor in good health. Here the CDR3 is given as CASRGGTTDTQYF. The nucleotide sequence reads as follows: TGTGCCAGCCGGGGGGGGACCACAGATACGCAGTATTTT.